The present T cell receptor (beta chain) was sequenced within a study of blood T cell repertoires in COVID-19. Turning to the study itself: The United States, Italy and Spain provided the acute and convalescent COVID-19 samples. The cDNA or gDNA used as material had been derived from T cells, B-cell-depleted T cells, or PBMCs.

V was clipped by 4 bases and J by 5 bases, with 14 bases between them. The CDR3 totals 14 residues. Germline lookup yields CDR1 MNHEY and CDR2 SMNVEV (reference sequence). Here immunoSEQ multiplex PCR was the method, and the copy in TCRdb shows in-frame clones only, minus some. This repertoire shows 350,000 to 400,000 clones, more than 75% found once; its top ten account for 0.95% to 1%. V is TRBV27 and J is TRBJ2-5, with D possibly being TRBD2 (6 bases). The sequence derives from a woman in her 30s with acute COVID-19. The sequenced sample was PBMCs or T cells enriched from blood (not recorded which). CDR3 amino acids: CASSWGTGKETQYF. The CDR3 DNA sequence: TGTGCCAGCAGTTGGGGGACTGGGAAGGAGACCCAGTACTTC.